The rows below give T cell receptor beta chains drawn from one sample of a study of cytotoxic CD8 clonotypes in ibrutinib-treated CLL. Some clones are missing from TCRdb's copy, which holds only in-frame ones; the method was immunoSEQ multiplex PCR. This table has some 130,000 clones, 70% to 90% appearing once. The sequenced sample was PBMCs, obtained after 24 months of ibrutinib treatment. All receptors derive from a human donor with chronic lymphocytic leukemia. Each CDR3 is given with its conserved first and last residue. Each record gives: clone size, V gene, J gene, D gene, CDR3 DNA, CDR3 protein. The D gene is left open where the match is weak. Only part of the rows carry a size: once, few, many, or a class if the clone is expanded.

>NA|TRBV2|TRBJ1-3|TRBD1
TGTGCCAGCACCTTGATGACAGGGGGATCTGGAAACACCATATATTTT
CASTLMTGGSGNTIYF
>few|TRBV28|TRBJ1-2|NA
TGTGCCAGCAGTTTTATACTCTCGGGCACCAACTATGGCTACACCTTC
CASSFILSGTNYGYTF
>NA|TRBV5-1|TRBJ1-6|TRBD1
TGCGCCAGCAGCTCGGACCATGGGACAGGGGCTGTCAAGAATTCACCCCTCCACTTT
CASSSDHGTGAVKNSPLHF
>NA|TRBV13|TRBJ2-1|NA
TGTGCCAGCAGCTTAGGACTAAAGCCGGATGAGCAGTTCTTC
CASSLGLKPDEQFF
>NA|TRBV10-3|TRBJ2-5|NA
TGTGCCATCAGTGTGGGGGACACAGGAGAGACCCAGTACTTC
CAISVGDTGETQYF
>NA|TRBV9|TRBJ2-3|NA
TGTGCCAGCAGCGTAGCTACTAGCACAGATACGCAGTATTTT
CASSVATSTDTQYF
>NA|TRBV7-9|TRBJ2-4|NA
TGTGCCAGCAGCCTAGGAAACATTCAGTACTTC
CASSLGNIQYF
>few|TRBV28|TRBJ1-5|NA
TGTGCCAGCAGTTTATGGGCCAGATACAATCAGCCCCAGCATTTT
CASSLWARYNQPQHF
>NA|TRBV18|TRBJ1-3|TRBD1
TGTGCCAGCTCCCCTGGACAGGTGGACACCATATATTTT
CASSPGQVDTIYF
>once|TRBV15|TRBJ2-7|TRBD1
TGTGCCACCAGCAGCCGACAGGGGCTTACCATTCTTTCCTACGAGCAGTACTTC
CATSSRQGLTILSYEQYF
>NA|TRBV10-3|TRBJ2-2|NA
TGTGCCATCAGTGAGAAAGAAGTCAACACCGGGGAGCTGTTTTTT
CAISEKEVNTGELFF
>NA|TRBV10-3|TRBJ2-7|TRBD1
TGTGCCGTGACAGGGGTCGGGTCCTACGAGCAGTACTTC
CAVTGVGSYEQYF
>NA|TRBV5-1|TRBJ2-7|NA
TGCGCCAGCAGCTATAACAGGGACTCCTACGAGCAGTACTTC
CASSYNRDSYEQYF
>NA|TRBV19|TRBJ1-2|NA
TGTGCCAGTAGTATAGATCAACTTTGGGACCTCCAGCGACCGGGCTACACCTTC
CASSIDQLWDLQRPGYTF
>NA|TRBV19|TRBJ1-1|TRBD1
TGTGCCAGTAGTAATTCGGGACAGGGGCCGGCTTTCTTT
CASSNSGQGPAFF
>NA|TRBV28|TRBJ1-6|NA
TGTGCCAGCAGAAACCGGGGGCGATTAGATAATTCACCCCTCCACTTT
CASRNRGRLDNSPLHF
>once|TRBV5-1|TRBJ1-1|NA
TGCGCCAGCAGCTGGGCAGAATACCGAAACACTGAAGCTTTCTTT
CASSWAEYRNTEAFF
>NA|TRBV5-6|TRBJ2-7|TRBD2
TGTGCCAGCAACGTAGCGGGGTCGGGCTACGAGCAGTACTTC
CASNVAGSGYEQYF
>NA|TRBV28|TRBJ2-7|TRBD1
TGTGCCAGCAGTCGGATCAGGGGGCTGAGGAACGAGCAGTACTTC
CASSRIRGLRNEQYF
>NA|TRBV7-2|TRBJ1-2|NA
TGTGCCAGCAGCTTAGGAAGGGAATACTATGGCTACACCTTC
CASSLGREYYGYTF
>few|TRBV9|TRBJ2-3|NA
TGTGCCAGCAGCGTAAAGGACGATACGCAGTATTTT
CASSVKDDTQYF
>NA|TRBV7-9|TRBJ2-3|NA
TGTGCCAGCAGCGCCTCCGGGGGAGATACGCAGTATTTT
CASSASGGDTQYF
>NA|TRBV29-1|TRBJ1-1|TRBD1
TGCAGCGTTGAGACATCGGGACAGGGGGCTTTGAACACTGAAGCTTTCTTT
CSVETSGQGALNTEAFF
>NA|TRBV4-3|TRBJ1-2|TRBD1
TGCGCCAGCAGCCAAGATCTTCACAGGGGGAATGGCTACACCTTC
CASSQDLHRGNGYTF
>NA|TRBV18|TRBJ2-2|NA
TGTGCCAGCTCCCCGTCGGCGGGCGCCGGGGAGCTGTTTTTT
CASSPSAGAGELFF
>NA|TRBV4-3|TRBJ2-7|TRBD2
TGCGCCAGCAGCCAAGATCTGCGGAGACTAGCGATTCTTGAGCAGTACTTC
CASSQDLRRLAILEQYF
>NA|TRBV28|TRBJ2-5|NA
TGTGCCGTTTCCCTGGGGGGCGGGACCCAAGAGACCCAGTACTTC
CAVSLGGGTQETQYF